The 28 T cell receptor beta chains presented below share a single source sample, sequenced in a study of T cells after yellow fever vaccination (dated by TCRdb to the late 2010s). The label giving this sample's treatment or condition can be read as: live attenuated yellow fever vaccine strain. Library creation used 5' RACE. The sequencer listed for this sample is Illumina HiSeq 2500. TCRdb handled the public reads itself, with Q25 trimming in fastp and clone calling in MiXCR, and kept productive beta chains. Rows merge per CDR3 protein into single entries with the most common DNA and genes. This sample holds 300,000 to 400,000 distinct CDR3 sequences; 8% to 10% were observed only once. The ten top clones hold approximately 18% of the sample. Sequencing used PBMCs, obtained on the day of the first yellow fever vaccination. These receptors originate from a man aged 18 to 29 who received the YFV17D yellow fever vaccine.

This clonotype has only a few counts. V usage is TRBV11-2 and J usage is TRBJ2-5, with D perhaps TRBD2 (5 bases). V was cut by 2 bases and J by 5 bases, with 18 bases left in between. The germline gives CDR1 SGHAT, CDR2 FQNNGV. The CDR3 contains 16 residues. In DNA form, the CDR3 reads TGTGCCAGCAGCTTACGCGCGGGTGTTCCCCGGGAGACCCAGTACTTC. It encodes CASSLRAGVPRETQYF.

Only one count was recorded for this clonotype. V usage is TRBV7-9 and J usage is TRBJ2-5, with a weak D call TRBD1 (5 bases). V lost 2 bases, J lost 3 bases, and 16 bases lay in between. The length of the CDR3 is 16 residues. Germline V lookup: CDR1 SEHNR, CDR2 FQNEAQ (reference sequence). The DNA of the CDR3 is TGTGCCAGCAGCTTAACACTGCGGTGGGGCAAAGAGACCCAGTACTTC. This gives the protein CASSLTLRWGKETQYF.

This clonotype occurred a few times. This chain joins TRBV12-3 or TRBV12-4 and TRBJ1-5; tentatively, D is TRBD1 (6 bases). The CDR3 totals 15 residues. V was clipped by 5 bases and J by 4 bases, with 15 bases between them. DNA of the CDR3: TGTGCCAGCAGTGCGGACAGCGCGGGAAATCAGCCCCAGCATTTT. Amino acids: CASSADSAGNQPQHF.

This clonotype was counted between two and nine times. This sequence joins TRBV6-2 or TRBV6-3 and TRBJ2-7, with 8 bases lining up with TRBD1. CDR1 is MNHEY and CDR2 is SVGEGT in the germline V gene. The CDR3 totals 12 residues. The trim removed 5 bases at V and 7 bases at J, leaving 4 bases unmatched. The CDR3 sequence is CASSQDRDEQYV. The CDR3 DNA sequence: TGTGCCAGCAGTCAGGACAGGGATGAGCAGTACGTC.

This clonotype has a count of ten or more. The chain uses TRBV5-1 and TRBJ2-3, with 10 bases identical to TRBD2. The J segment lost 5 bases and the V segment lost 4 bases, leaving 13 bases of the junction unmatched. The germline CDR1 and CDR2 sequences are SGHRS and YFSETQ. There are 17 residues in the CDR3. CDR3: CASSPSGLVAGGDTQYF. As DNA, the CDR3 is TGCGCCAGCAGCCCCTCCGGATTGGTAGCGGGGGGAGATACGCAGTATTTT.

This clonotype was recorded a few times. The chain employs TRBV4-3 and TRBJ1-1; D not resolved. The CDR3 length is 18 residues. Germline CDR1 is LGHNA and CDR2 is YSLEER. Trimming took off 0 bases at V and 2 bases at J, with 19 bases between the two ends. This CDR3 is CASSQDTTTLPSNTEAFF. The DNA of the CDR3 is TGCGCCAGCAGCCAAGATACGACGACACTCCCTTCAAACACTGAAGCTTTCTTT.

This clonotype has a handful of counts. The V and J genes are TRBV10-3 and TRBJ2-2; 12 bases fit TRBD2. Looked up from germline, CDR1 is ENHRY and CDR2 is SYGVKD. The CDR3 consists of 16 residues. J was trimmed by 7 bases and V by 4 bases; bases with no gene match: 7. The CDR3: CAISATSGGLDGELFF. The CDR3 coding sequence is TGTGCCATCAGTGCGACTAGCGGGGGATTGGACGGGGAGCTGTTTTTT.

The CDR3 protein is CASSGGAFYNEQFF. CDR3 in DNA: TGTGCCAGCAGTGGGGGGGCTTTCTACAATGAGCAGTTCTTC. The rearrangement joins TRBV6-1 to TRBJ2-1; D could derive from TRBD1 or TRBD2 (6 bases each). Trimming cost V 4 bases and J 3 bases, with 10 bases left between them. Germline V gene data show CDR1 as MNHNS and CDR2 as SASEGT. The CDR3 is made up of 14 amino acids.

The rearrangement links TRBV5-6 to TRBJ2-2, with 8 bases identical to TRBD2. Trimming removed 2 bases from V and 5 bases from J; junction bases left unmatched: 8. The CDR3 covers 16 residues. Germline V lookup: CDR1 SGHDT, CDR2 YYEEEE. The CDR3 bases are TGTGCCAGCAGCTTCCCGGGACTAGTGGTTACCGGGGAGCTGTTTTTT. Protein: CASSFPGLVVTGELFF.

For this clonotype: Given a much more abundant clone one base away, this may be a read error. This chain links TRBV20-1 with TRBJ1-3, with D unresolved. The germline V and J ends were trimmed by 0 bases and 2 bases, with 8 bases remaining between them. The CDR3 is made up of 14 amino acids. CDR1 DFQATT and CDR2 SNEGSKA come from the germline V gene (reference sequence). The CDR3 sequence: CSARDPWAGNTIYF. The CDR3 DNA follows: TGCAGTGCTAGAGATCCCTGGGCTGGAAACACCATATATTTT.

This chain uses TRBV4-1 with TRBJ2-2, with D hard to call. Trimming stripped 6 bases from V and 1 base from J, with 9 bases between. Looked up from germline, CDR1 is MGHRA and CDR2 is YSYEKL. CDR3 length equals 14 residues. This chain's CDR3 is CASRLTLNTGELFF. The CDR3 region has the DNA TGCGCCAGCAGACTTACACTGAACACCGGGGAGCTGTTTTTT.

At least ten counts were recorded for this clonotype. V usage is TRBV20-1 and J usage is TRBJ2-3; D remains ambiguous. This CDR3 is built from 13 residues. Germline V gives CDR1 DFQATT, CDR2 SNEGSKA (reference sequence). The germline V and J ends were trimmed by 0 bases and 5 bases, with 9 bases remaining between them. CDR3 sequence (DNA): TGCAGTGCTAGAGATTACGAACGAGATACGCAGTATTTT. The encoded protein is CSARDYERDTQYF.

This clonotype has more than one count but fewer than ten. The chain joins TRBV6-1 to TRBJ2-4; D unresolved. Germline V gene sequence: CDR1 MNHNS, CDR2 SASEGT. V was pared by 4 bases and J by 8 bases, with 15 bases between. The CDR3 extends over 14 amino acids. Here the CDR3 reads CASSGPHAADIQYF. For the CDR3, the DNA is TGTGCCAGCAGTGGCCCTCATGCGGCGGACATTCAGTACTTC.

The DNA for the CDR3 is TGTGCCAGCAGCCAGGGGCGGTACTATGGCTACACCTTC. Residues: CASSQGRYYGYTF. The V call is TRBV7-2, the J call TRBJ1-2, with a tentative D call TRBD1 (6 bases). The CDR3 totals 13 residues. Germline V lookup: CDR1 SGHTA, CDR2 FQGNSA. V was shortened by 5 bases and J by 3 bases, with 10 bases between the two germline ends.

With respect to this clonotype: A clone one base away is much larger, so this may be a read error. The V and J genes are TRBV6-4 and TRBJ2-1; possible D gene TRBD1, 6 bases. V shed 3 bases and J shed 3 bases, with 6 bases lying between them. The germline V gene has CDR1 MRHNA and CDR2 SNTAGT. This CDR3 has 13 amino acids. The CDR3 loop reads CASSEDSYNEQFF. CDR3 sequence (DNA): TGTGCCAGCAGTGAGGACAGCTACAATGAGCAGTTCTTC.

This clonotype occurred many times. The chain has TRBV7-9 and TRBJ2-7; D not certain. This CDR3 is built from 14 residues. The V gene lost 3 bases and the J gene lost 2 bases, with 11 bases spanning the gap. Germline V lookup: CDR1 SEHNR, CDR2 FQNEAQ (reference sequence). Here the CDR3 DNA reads TGTGCCAGCAGCTTGGTGGGCAGAGCCTACGAGCAGTACTTC. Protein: CASSLVGRAYEQYF.

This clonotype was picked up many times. The CDR3 region is CASSPIGQGVYEQYF. The CDR3 nucleotides read TGTGCCAGCAGTCCAATTGGACAGGGGGTCTACGAGCAGTACTTC. V is TRBV6-2 or TRBV6-3 and J is TRBJ2-7; 10 bases line up with TRBD1. Germline trimming cut 5 bases from V and 3 bases from J; bases unmatched to any gene: 7. The germline CDR1 and CDR2 sequences are MNHEY and SVGEGT. The CDR3 contains 15 residues.

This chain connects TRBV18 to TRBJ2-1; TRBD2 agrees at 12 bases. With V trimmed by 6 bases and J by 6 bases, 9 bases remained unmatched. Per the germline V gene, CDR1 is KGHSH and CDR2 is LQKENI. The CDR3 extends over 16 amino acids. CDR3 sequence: CASSRSGTSGPNEQFF. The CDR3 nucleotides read TGTGCCAGCTCGCGCTCCGGGACTAGCGGGCCCAATGAGCAGTTCTTC.

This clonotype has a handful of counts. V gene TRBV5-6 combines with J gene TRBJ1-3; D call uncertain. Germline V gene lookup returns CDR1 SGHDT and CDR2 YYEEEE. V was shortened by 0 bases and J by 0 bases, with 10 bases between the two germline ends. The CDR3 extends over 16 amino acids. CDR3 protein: CASSLGGRRSGNTIYF. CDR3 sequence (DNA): TGTGCCAGCAGCTTGGGCGGGCGGCGCTCTGGAAACACCATATATTTT.

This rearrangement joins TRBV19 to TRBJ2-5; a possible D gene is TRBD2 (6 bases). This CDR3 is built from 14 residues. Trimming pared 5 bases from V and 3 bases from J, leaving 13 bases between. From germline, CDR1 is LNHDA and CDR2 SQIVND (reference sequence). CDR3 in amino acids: CASSAGTGEETQYF. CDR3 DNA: TGTGCCAGTAGTGCAGGGACGGGGGAAGAGACCCAGTACTTC.

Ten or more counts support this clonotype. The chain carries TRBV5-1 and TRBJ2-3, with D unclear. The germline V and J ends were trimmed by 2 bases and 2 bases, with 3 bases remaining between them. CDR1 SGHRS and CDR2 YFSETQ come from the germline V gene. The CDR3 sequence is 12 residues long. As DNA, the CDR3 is TGCGCCAGCAGCTTCAACACAGATACGCAGTATTTT. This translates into CASSFNTDTQYF.

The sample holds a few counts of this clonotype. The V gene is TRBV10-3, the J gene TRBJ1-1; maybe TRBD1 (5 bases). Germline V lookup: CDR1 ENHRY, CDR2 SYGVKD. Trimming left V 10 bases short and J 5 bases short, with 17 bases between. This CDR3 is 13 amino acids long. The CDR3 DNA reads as TGTGCCACCGTAGGTCAGGGAGAAACTGAAGCTTTCTTT. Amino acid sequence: CATVGQGETEAFF.

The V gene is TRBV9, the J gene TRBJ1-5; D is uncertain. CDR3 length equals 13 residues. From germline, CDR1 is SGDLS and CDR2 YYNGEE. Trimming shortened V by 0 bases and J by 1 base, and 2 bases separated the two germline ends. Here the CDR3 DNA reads TGTGCCAGCAGCGTAGCGAGCAATCAGCCCCAGCATTTT. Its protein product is CASSVASNQPQHF.

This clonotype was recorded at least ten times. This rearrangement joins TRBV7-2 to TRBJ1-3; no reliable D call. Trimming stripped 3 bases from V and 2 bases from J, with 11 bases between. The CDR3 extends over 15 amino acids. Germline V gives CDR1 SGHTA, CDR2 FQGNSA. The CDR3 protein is CASSFQFGAGNTIYF. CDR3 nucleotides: TGTGCCAGCAGCTTCCAGTTTGGGGCTGGAAACACCATATATTTT.

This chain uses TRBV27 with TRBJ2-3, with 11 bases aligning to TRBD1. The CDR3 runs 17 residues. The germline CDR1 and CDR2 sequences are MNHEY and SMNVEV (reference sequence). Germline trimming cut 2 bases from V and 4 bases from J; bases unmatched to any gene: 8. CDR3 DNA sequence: TGTGCCAGCAGTTTAGAATGGACAGGGGGCTTTGCAGATACGCAGTATTTT. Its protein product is CASSLEWTGGFADTQYF.

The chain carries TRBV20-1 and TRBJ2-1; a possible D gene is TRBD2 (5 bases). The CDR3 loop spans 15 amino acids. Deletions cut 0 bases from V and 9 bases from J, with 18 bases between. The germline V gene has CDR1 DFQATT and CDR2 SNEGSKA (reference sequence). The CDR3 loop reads CSARDSERTHGEQFF. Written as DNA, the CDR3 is TGCAGTGCTAGAGATTCCGAGCGGACCCACGGTGAGCAGTTCTTC.

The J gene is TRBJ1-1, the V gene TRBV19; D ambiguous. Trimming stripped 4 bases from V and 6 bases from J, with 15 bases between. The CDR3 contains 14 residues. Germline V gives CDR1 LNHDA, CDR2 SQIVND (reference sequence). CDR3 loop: CASSRPRAVAEAFF. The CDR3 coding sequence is TGTGCCAGTAGTAGGCCTAGGGCGGTCGCTGAAGCTTTCTTT. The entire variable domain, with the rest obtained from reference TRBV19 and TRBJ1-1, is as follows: DGGITQSPKYLFRKEGQNVTLSCEQNLNHDAMYWYRQDPGQGLRLIYYSQIVNDFQKGDIAEGYSVSREKKESFPLTVTSAQKNPTAFYLCASSRPRAVAEAFFGQGTRLTVV.

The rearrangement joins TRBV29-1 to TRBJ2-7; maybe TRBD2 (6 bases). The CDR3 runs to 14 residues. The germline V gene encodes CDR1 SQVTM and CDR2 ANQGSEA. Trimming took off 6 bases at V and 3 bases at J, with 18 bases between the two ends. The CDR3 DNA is TGCAGCGTCCGAGACCCCGGGGGAGGCTACGAGCAGTACTTC. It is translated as CSVRDPGGGYEQYF.